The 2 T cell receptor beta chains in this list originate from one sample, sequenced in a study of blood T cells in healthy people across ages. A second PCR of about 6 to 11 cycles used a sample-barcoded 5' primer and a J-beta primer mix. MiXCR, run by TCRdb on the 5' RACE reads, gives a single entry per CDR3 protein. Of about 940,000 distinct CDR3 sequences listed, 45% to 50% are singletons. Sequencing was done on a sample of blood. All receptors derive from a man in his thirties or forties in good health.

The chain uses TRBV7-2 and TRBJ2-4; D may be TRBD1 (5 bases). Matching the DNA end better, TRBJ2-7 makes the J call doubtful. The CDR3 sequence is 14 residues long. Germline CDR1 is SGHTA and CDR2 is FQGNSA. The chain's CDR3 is CASSLGAGSVEQYF. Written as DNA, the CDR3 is TGTGCCAGCAGCTTAGGGGCAGGGTCGGTCGAGCAGTACTTC.

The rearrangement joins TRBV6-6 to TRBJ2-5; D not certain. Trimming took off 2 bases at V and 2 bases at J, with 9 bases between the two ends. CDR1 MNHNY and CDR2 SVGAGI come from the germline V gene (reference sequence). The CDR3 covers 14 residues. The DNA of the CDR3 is TGTGCCAGCAGTTACCGGCCACATCAAGAGACCCAGTACTTC. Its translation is CASSYRPHQETQYF.